The source of this T cell receptor (beta chain) is a study of blood T cells in healthy people across ages. A second PCR of 7 to 11 cycles used a sample-barcoded 5' primer and a J-beta primer mix. TCRdb fed the 5' RACE reads into MiXCR, producing one record per CDR3 protein. This table holds some 940,000 distinct CDR3 sequences, 25% to 35% found once. The CDR3 is made up of 14 amino acids. Trimming took 1 base from V and 5 from J, leaving 11 bases between them. The germline CDR1 and CDR2 sequences are LGHNA and YSLEER. This same sample was also taken into another study, of T cells of mothers and their children.

The chain has TRBV4-3 and TRBJ2-5; D possibly matches TRBD1 or TRBD2 (5 bases each). This receptor was identified in a woman in her thirties or forties in good health. Sequenced sample: blood. The CDR3, as DNA: TGCGCCAGCAGCCAAGCTCGGGGCCGGGAGACCCAGTACTTC. Protein sequence: CASSQARGRETQYF.